Each of the 20 T cell receptor beta chains below was sequenced from the same sample in a study of T cell responses to AZD1222 COVID-19 vaccine. Method: immunoSEQ multiplex PCR; TCRdb's copy keeps in-frame clones and lacks some. The sample carries 150,000 or so clones, approximately 85% recorded once. Specimen: peripheral blood, collected on day 0 of AZD1222 vaccination. Every receptor here comes from an adult in good health.

The rearrangement joins TRBV6-1 to TRBJ2-1; 7 bases align to TRBD2. The CDR3 loop spans 18 amino acids. CDR1 MNHNS and CDR2 SASEGT come from the germline V gene. Trimming removed 3 bases from V and 3 bases from J; junction bases left unmatched: 14. In nucleotides, the CDR3 is TGTGCCAGCAGTGAGTACAACCTAGCGGCTTCCTTCTACAATGAGCAGTTCTTC. Amino acids: CASSEYNLAASFYNEQFF.

This chain connects TRBV10-3 to TRBJ2-3; 12 nucleotides agree with TRBD2. V was pared by 5 bases and J by 5 bases, with 5 bases of the junction left unmatched. The CDR3 has 15 residues. Per the germline V gene, CDR1 is ENHRY and CDR2 is SYGVKD. CDR3 amino acids: CAISRASGGGDTQYF. CDR3 sequence (DNA): TGTGCCATCAGTCGGGCTAGCGGGGGGGGAGATACGCAGTATTTT.

This rearrangement joins TRBV6-1 to TRBJ1-1; a weak D match, TRBD1 (5 bases). CDR3 length: 16 amino acids. Germline-derived CDR1 and CDR2 are MNHNS and SASEGT. V was trimmed by 3 bases and J by 0 bases, leaving 14 bases between them. The CDR3 sequence: CASSDFPRQLNTEAFF. The DNA of the CDR3 is TGTGCCAGCAGTGACTTCCCTCGACAGTTGAACACTGAAGCTTTCTTT.

The J gene is TRBJ1-1, the V gene TRBV6-5, with D maybe TRBD1 (5 bases). This CDR3 region has 14 residues. Germline lookup yields CDR1 MNHEY and CDR2 SVGAGI. Trimming stripped 7 bases from V and 2 bases from J, with 14 bases between. CDR3 DNA sequence: TGTGCCAGCAAAACCATAGGGGATAACACTGAAGCTTTCTTT. Protein: CASKTIGDNTEAFF.

The CDR3 coding sequence is TGTGCCTGGGGAGTGGGGGGAGGAACTGAAGCTTTCTTT. Its protein is CAWGVGGGTEAFF. The chain recombines TRBV30 with TRBJ1-1; TRBD1 might be the D (5 bases). From germline, CDR1 is GTSNPN and CDR2 SVGIG (reference sequence). The CDR3 contains 13 residues. With 5 bases removed from V and 5 bases from J, the gap between germline ends came to 15 bases.

This clone was detected a few times. V and J are TRBV5-4 and TRBJ1-5, with D maybe TRBD1 (5 bases). V was shortened by 2 bases and J by 6 bases, with 12 bases between the two germline ends. CDR3 size: 14 residues. Germline V gene lookup returns CDR1 SGHNT and CDR2 YYREEE (reference sequence). In nucleotides, the CDR3 is TGTGCCAGCAGCTTAAAAGGGGCGAGTCAGCCCCAGCATTTT. Translated: CASSLKGASQPQHF.

On this clone: Other DNA sequences in this specimen translate into the identical CDR3. V usage is TRBV18 and J usage is TRBJ2-3; D not resolved. There are 13 residues in the CDR3. Trimming left V 0 bases short and J 0 bases short, with 1 base between. The germline V gene has CDR1 KGHSH and CDR2 LQKENI. The DNA of the CDR3 is TGTGCCAGCTCACCACCCAGCACAGATACGCAGTATTTT. Its translation: CASSPPSTDTQYF.

A single count supports this clone. The genes are TRBV5-8 and TRBJ2-3; a weak D match, TRBD2 (5 bases). The CDR3 runs to 15 residues. Deletions cut 0 bases from V and 6 bases from J, with 14 bases between. CDR1 SGHTS and CDR2 YDEGEE come from the germline V gene. The DNA for the CDR3 is TGTGCCAGCAGCTTGGGTCAGAGCCCGGGGGATACGCAGTATTTT. This gives the protein CASSLGQSPGDTQYF.

The V gene is TRBV5-1, the J gene TRBJ2-2; D is ambiguous. The germline gives CDR1 SGHRS, CDR2 YFSETQ. The CDR3 runs 15 residues. Between the trimmed V and J ends, which lost 4 bases and 0 bases, there was a span of 10 bases. The CDR3 here is CASSSTDPNTGELFF. The CDR3 DNA follows: TGCGCCAGCAGCAGCACAGATCCGAACACCGGGGAGCTGTTTTTT.

For the CDR3, the DNA is TGTGCCAGCAGCCAAGATCTTATGATCTCTGGAAACACCATATATTTT. It translates to CASSQDLMISGNTIYF. This rearrangement joins TRBV14 to TRBJ1-3, with unresolved D. The germline CDR1 and CDR2 sequences are SGHDN and FVKESK. Deletions cut 0 bases from V and 0 bases from J, with 9 bases between. The CDR3 is made up of 16 amino acids. Complete variable domain (other parts from reference TRBV14 and TRBJ1-3): EAGVTQFPSHSVIEKGQTVTLRCDPISGHDNLYWYRRVMGKEIKFLLHFVKESKQDESGMPNNRFLAERTGGTYSTLKVQPAELEDSGVYFCASSQDLMISGNTIYFGEGSWLTVV.

The chain is built from TRBV2 and TRBJ1-4; no firm D call. The ends were cut back, 8 bases at V and 9 bases at J, with 19 bases in the middle. The CDR3 covers 14 residues. CDR1 and CDR2 from the germline V gene are SNHLY and FYNNEI. CDR3 in DNA: TGTGCCAGCCACGAAACAGCCTCTATGAAAAAACTGTTTTTT. Translating gives CASHETASMKKLFF.

The CDR3 DNA sequence: TGTGCCAGCAGTGATCTGTATGGCTACACCTTC. Translation: CASSDLYGYTF. The V and J genes are TRBV5-4 and TRBJ1-2; D unclear. Germline V gives CDR1 SGHNT, CDR2 YYREEE (reference sequence). This CDR3 has 11 residues. V was cut by 5 bases and J by 5 bases, with 7 bases left in between.

The rearrangement links TRBV7-6 to TRBJ2-3; no firm D call. V shed 5 bases and J shed 7 bases, with 10 bases lying between them. CDR3 length equals 12 residues. CDR1 SGHVS and CDR2 FNYEAQ come from the germline V gene. In DNA form, the CDR3 reads TGTGCCAGCAGCCCAGCAGGATATACGCAGTATTTT. It is translated as CASSPAGYTQYF.

This clone has only one observation. The genes are TRBV6-6 and TRBJ1-3, with a weak D call TRBD1 (5 bases). V lost 5 bases to trimming and J lost 3 bases, with 8 bases between them. Germline loops: CDR1 MNHNY, CDR2 SVGAGI (reference sequence). CDR3 size: 13 residues. CDR3 bases: TGTGCCAGCAGTCAGGGAGGTGGAAACACCATATATTTT. This sequence encodes CASSQGGGNTIYF.

V gene TRBV7-8 combines with J gene TRBJ2-5; TRBD2 might be the D (5 bases). V shed 7 bases and J shed 4 bases, with 10 bases lying between them. This CDR3 comprises 12 residues. Germline V CDR1 and CDR2: SGHVS, FQNEAQ. The CDR3 loop reads CASNSGLETQYF. DNA of the CDR3: TGTGCCAGCAACTCGGGATTAGAGACCCAGTACTTC.

V is TRBV3-1 (or the pseudogene TRBV3-2) and J is TRBJ1-6; tentatively, D is TRBD1 (5 bases). The CDR3 loop spans 15 amino acids. Trimming pared 1 base from V and 8 bases from J, leaving 12 bases between. CDR1 and CDR2 from the germline V gene are LGHDT and YNNKEL (reference sequence). CDR3 bases: TGTGCCAGCAGCCAAGGGTGGGGCTCGGATTCACCCCTCCACTTT. Translated: CASSQGWGSDSPLHF.

The CDR3 bases are TGTGCCACCAGTGGAGGGACAGATACGCAGTATTTT. This codes for CATSGGTDTQYF. The chain couples TRBV24-1 to TRBJ2-3, with a possible D match to TRBD2 (5 bases). V dropped 5 bases and J dropped 3 bases, with 5 bases sitting between them. This CDR3 comprises 12 residues. From germline, CDR1 is KGHDR and CDR2 SFDVKD.

The rearrangement joins TRBV3-1 (or the pseudogene TRBV3-2) to TRBJ2-2; D is uncertain. In germline, CDR1 is LGHDT, CDR2 YNNKEL (reference sequence). Trimming shortened V by 2 bases and J by 6 bases, and 16 bases separated the two germline ends. The CDR3 is made up of 16 amino acids. The CDR3 is CASSQPTPPVPGELFF. The DNA for the CDR3 is TGTGCCAGCAGCCAACCTACGCCTCCCGTTCCCGGGGAGCTGTTTTTT.

This clone has only one observation. The genes are TRBV14 and TRBJ2-7; D may be TRBD1 (5 bases). This CDR3 region has 14 residues. CDR1 and CDR2 (germline): SGHDN, FVKESK. V lost 0 bases to trimming and J lost 3 bases, with 9 bases between them. CDR3 DNA: TGTGCCAGCAGCCAAGAGACAGCCGTCTACGAGCAGTACTTC. Translation: CASSQETAVYEQYF. Drawing the rest from reference TRBV14 and TRBJ2-7, the complete variable domain is EAGVTQFPSHSVIEKGQTVTLRCDPISGHDNLYWYRRVMGKEIKFLLHFVKESKQDESGMPNNRFLAERTGGTYSTLKVQPAELEDSGVYFCASSQETAVYEQYFGPGTRLTVT.

The J gene is TRBJ2-7, the V gene TRBV18; tentative D call: TRBD1 (6 bases). The CDR3 loop spans 14 amino acids. V gave up 2 bases and J gave up 4 bases, with 12 bases separating them. Looked up from germline, CDR1 is KGHSH and CDR2 is LQKENI. This CDR3 is CASSPNPGDYEQYF. The CDR3 DNA follows: TGTGCCAGCTCACCAAATCCAGGGGATTACGAGCAGTACTTC.